A selection of T cell receptor beta chains follows, all from one sample in a study of radiotherapy plus CTLA-4 blockade in lung cancer. The table came from immunoSEQ multiplex PCR; TCRdb's copy has only in-frame clones and leaves some out. The repertoire holds 20,000 to 25,000 clones, with 73% as singletons. This specimen was peripheral blood, taken from a patient treated with radiotherapy plus ipilimumab. Every receptor here comes from a human donor with non-small cell lung cancer who had stable disease on radiotherapy plus ipilimumab. Each CDR3 is given with its conserved first and last residue. D genes are given only for firm matches. Clone size, where shown, is once, few, many, or a class for clones that have expanded.

v_call: TRBV20-1
j_call: TRBJ2-5
d_call: NA
clone_size: NA
cdr3_aa: CSARDRVTQYF
cdr3_nt: TGCAGTGCTAGAGATCGGGTGACCCAGTACTTC

v_call: TRBV5-1
j_call: TRBJ2-5
d_call: TRBD2
clone_size: NA
cdr3_aa: CASSFGTSGRARETQYF
cdr3_nt: TGCGCCAGCAGCTTCGGGACTAGCGGGAGGGCCCGAGAGACCCAGTACTTC

v_call: TRBV11-3
j_call: TRBJ2-1
d_call: NA
clone_size: NA
cdr3_aa: CASSLVSWKGEQFF
cdr3_nt: TGTGCCAGCAGCTTAGTATCGTGGAAGGGTGAGCAGTTCTTC

v_call: TRBV19
j_call: TRBJ2-1
d_call: TRBD2
clone_size: NA
cdr3_aa: CASTGRAYNEQFF
cdr3_nt: TGTGCCAGTACGGGGAGGGCCTACAATGAGCAGTTCTTC

v_call: TRBV19
j_call: TRBJ2-1
d_call: NA
clone_size: few
cdr3_aa: CATGFRDSRNEQFF
cdr3_nt: TGTGCCACAGGTTTCCGGGACTCCCGCAATGAGCAGTTCTTC

v_call: TRBV2
j_call: TRBJ1-1
d_call: TRBD1
clone_size: NA
cdr3_aa: CANAAVTGVTEAFF
cdr3_nt: TGTGCCAACGCAGCTGTGACAGGGGTAACTGAAGCTTTCTTT

v_call: TRBV28
j_call: TRBJ2-7
d_call: NA
clone_size: once
cdr3_aa: CASSLLVGTYEQYF
cdr3_nt: TGTGCCAGCAGTTTATTAGTCGGGACCTACGAGCAGTACTTC

v_call: TRBV5-6
j_call: TRBJ2-5
d_call: TRBD2
clone_size: few
cdr3_aa: CASSLGLAGAQETQYF
cdr3_nt: TGTGCCAGCAGCTTGGGACTAGCGGGAGCTCAAGAGACCCAGTACTTC

v_call: TRBV7-9
j_call: TRBJ1-4
d_call: NA
clone_size: NA
cdr3_aa: CASSPLRGSGEKLFF
cdr3_nt: TGTGCCAGCAGCCCATTACGCGGTTCGGGTGAAAAACTGTTTTTT

v_call: TRBV2
j_call: TRBJ1-5
d_call: NA
clone_size: NA
cdr3_aa: CASRGTPTLRYSNQPQHF
cdr3_nt: TGTGCCAGCAGAGGGACCCCAACATTGCGATATAGCAATCAGCCCCAGCATTTT

v_call: TRBV25-1
j_call: TRBJ1-1
d_call: NA
clone_size: NA
cdr3_aa: CASREDTEAFF
cdr3_nt: TGTGCCAGCAGGGAGGACACTGAAGCTTTCTTT

v_call: TRBV5-4
j_call: TRBJ2-3
d_call: NA
clone_size: NA
cdr3_aa: CASSLAGGRTDTQYF
cdr3_nt: TGTGCCAGCAGCTTGGCTGGCGGGCGCACAGATACGCAGTATTTT

v_call: TRBV11-2
j_call: TRBJ2-7
d_call: TRBD2
clone_size: NA
cdr3_aa: CASSSVGGRNYEQYF
cdr3_nt: TGTGCCAGCAGCTCCGTGGGCGGGAGGAACTACGAGCAGTACTTC

v_call: TRBV4-2
j_call: TRBJ2-1
d_call: NA
clone_size: NA
cdr3_aa: CASSQERTTWDRSYNEQFF
cdr3_nt: TGTGCCAGCAGCCAAGAGCGCACTACGTGGGACCGCTCCTACAATGAGCAGTTCTTC

v_call: TRBV7-2
j_call: TRBJ1-5
d_call: NA
clone_size: NA
cdr3_aa: CASSLVGGTDNQPQHF
cdr3_nt: TGTGCCAGCAGCTTAGTAGGGGGGACGGACAATCAGCCCCAGCATTTT

v_call: TRBV10-3
j_call: TRBJ2-7
d_call: NA
clone_size: NA
cdr3_aa: CAISEKRRQSSKEQYF
cdr3_nt: TGTGCCATCAGTGAGAAGAGGAGACAGTCGTCCAAAGAGCAGTACTTC

v_call: TRBV25-1
j_call: TRBJ1-1
d_call: NA
clone_size: NA
cdr3_aa: CASLGHTEAFF
cdr3_nt: TGTGCCAGCCTGGGCCACACTGAAGCTTTCTTT

v_call: TRBV27
j_call: TRBJ2-7
d_call: TRBD2
clone_size: NA
cdr3_aa: CASSRTSGYYEQYF
cdr3_nt: TGTGCCAGCAGTCGGACTAGCGGTTACTACGAGCAGTACTTC

v_call: TRBV11-3
j_call: TRBJ2-3
d_call: NA
clone_size: NA
cdr3_aa: CASSSRTEASTDTQYF
cdr3_nt: TGTGCCAGCAGCTCACGGACCGAGGCATCGACAGATACGCAGTATTTT

v_call: TRBV19
j_call: TRBJ2-2
d_call: TRBD2
clone_size: NA
cdr3_aa: CASTSGSVGGELFF
cdr3_nt: TGTGCCAGTACTAGCGGGAGCGTTGGCGGGGAGCTGTTTTTT

v_call: TRBV11-3
j_call: TRBJ2-1
d_call: NA
clone_size: NA
cdr3_aa: CASSLAYGTYKGEQFF
cdr3_nt: TGTGCCAGCAGCTTAGCTTATGGGACCTACAAAGGTGAGCAGTTCTTC

v_call: TRBV27
j_call: TRBJ2-1
d_call: NA
clone_size: NA
cdr3_aa: CASSLNGGHEQFF
cdr3_nt: TGTGCCAGCAGCCTTAACGGGGGGCATGAGCAGTTCTTC

v_call: TRBV5-1
j_call: TRBJ2-1
d_call: TRBD2
clone_size: NA
cdr3_aa: CASSSGLANPYNEQFF
cdr3_nt: TGCGCCAGCAGCTCCGGACTAGCGAACCCCTACAATGAGCAGTTCTTC

v_call: TRBV5-4
j_call: TRBJ2-1
d_call: TRBD2
clone_size: NA
cdr3_aa: CASSLAAGGPYNEQFF
cdr3_nt: TGTGCCAGCAGCTTGGCGGCGGGAGGGCCCTACAATGAGCAGTTCTTC

v_call: TRBV5-1
j_call: TRBJ2-3
d_call: TRBD2
clone_size: NA
cdr3_aa: CASSSGLLAASTDTQYF
cdr3_nt: TGCGCCAGCAGCTCGGGTCTACTAGCGGCTAGCACAGATACGCAGTATTTT

v_call: TRBV2
j_call: TRBJ2-1
d_call: TRBD2
clone_size: once
cdr3_aa: CASSAGVEQFF
cdr3_nt: TGTGCCAGCAGCGCGGGGGTGGAGCAGTTCTTC

v_call: TRBV19
j_call: TRBJ2-7
d_call: NA
clone_size: NA
cdr3_aa: CASSIDGQDTYEQYF
cdr3_nt: TGTGCCAGTAGTATAGATGGGCAGGACACCTACGAGCAGTACTTC

v_call: TRBV19
j_call: TRBJ2-7
d_call: TRBD2
clone_size: NA
cdr3_aa: CATSRRAGANEQYF
cdr3_nt: TGTGCCACCTCGAGAAGGGCGGGAGCAAACGAGCAGTACTTC

v_call: TRBV4-2
j_call: TRBJ2-1
d_call: NA
clone_size: NA
cdr3_aa: CASSQERLYNNEQFF
cdr3_nt: TGTGCCAGCAGCCAAGAACGGCTATACAACAATGAGCAGTTCTTC

v_call: TRBV7-9
j_call: TRBJ2-7
d_call: TRBD2
clone_size: NA
cdr3_aa: CASSFTIAGYYEQYF
cdr3_nt: TGTGCCAGCAGCTTCACGATAGCGGGGTACTACGAGCAGTACTTC

v_call: TRBV6-5
j_call: TRBJ1-1
d_call: NA
clone_size: NA
cdr3_aa: CASSYGGAGAEAFF
cdr3_nt: TGTGCCAGCAGTTACGGGGGGGCCGGGGCTGAAGCTTTCTTT

v_call: TRBV10-3
j_call: TRBJ1-4
d_call: TRBD1
clone_size: NA
cdr3_aa: CAISEPGQGRQGEELFF
cdr3_nt: TGTGCCATCAGTGAGCCGGGACAGGGGCGGCAGGGGGAGGAACTGTTTTTT

v_call: TRBV28
j_call: TRBJ1-2
d_call: NA
clone_size: NA
cdr3_aa: CASSERTEYGYTF
cdr3_nt: TGTGCCAGCAGTGAACGGACTGAATATGGCTACACCTTC

v_call: TRBV5-5
j_call: TRBJ2-7
d_call: TRBD2
clone_size: NA
cdr3_aa: CASSPGLAGGPSYEQYF
cdr3_nt: TGTGCCAGCAGCCCGGGACTAGCGGGAGGCCCCTCCTACGAGCAGTACTTC

v_call: TRBV21-1
j_call: TRBJ2-1
d_call: NA
clone_size: NA
cdr3_aa: CASSKGEGVTYNEQFF
cdr3_nt: TGTGCCAGCAGCAAAGGGGAGGGGGTTACTTACAATGAGCAGTTCTTC

v_call: TRBV27
j_call: TRBJ1-6
d_call: TRBD1
clone_size: NA
cdr3_aa: CASRGGGGSPLHF
cdr3_nt: TGTGCCAGCAGGGGAGGGGGCGGGTCACCCCTCCACTTT

v_call: TRBV7-2
j_call: TRBJ2-4
d_call: TRBD1
clone_size: NA
cdr3_aa: CASSLMWGQGGKNIQYF
cdr3_nt: TGTGCCAGCAGCTTGATGTGGGGACAGGGGGGCAAAAACATTCAGTACTTC

v_call: TRBV19
j_call: TRBJ1-5
d_call: TRBD1
clone_size: NA
cdr3_aa: CASTIRQGQPQHF
cdr3_nt: TGTGCCAGTACCATAAGACAGGGCCAGCCCCAGCATTTT

v_call: TRBV14
j_call: TRBJ2-3
d_call: NA
clone_size: once
cdr3_aa: CASSHEVRGTDTQYF
cdr3_nt: TGTGCCAGCAGCCACGAGGTCAGGGGCACAGATACGCAGTATTTT

v_call: TRBV15
j_call: TRBJ1-2
d_call: NA
clone_size: NA
cdr3_aa: CATSRVGSNYGYTF
cdr3_nt: TGTGCCACCAGCAGAGTGGGGTCGAACTATGGCTACACCTTC

v_call: TRBV7-2
j_call: TRBJ2-3
d_call: TRBD1
clone_size: NA
cdr3_aa: CASSFGTGMVGTDTQYF
cdr3_nt: TGTGCCAGCAGCTTCGGGACAGGAATGGTGGGCACAGATACGCAGTATTTT